The source of this T cell receptor (beta chain) is a study of cytomegalovirus exposure and HLA in healthy donors. In germline, CDR1 is KGHSH, CDR2 LQKENI. Between the trimmed V and J ends, which lost 3 bases and 0 bases, there was a span of 13 bases. This CDR3 is built from 16 residues. Donors had nominal health at sampling but likely had unrecorded immune exposures. PCR primers comprised 60 Vbeta and 13 Jbeta primers. The data were produced by immunoSEQ multiplex PCR, yet TCRdb's version contains in-frame clones alone and is incomplete. This sample has some 200,000 clones; 75% to 85% occur once, and the top ten carry roughly 0.7%. This clone was seen a few times.

This TCR came from a boy between 5 and 17 years old in good health and CMV-seronegative. The sequencing input was PBMCs. The J gene is TRBJ2-3, the V gene TRBV18; perhaps TRBD2 as D (7 bases). The CDR3, as DNA: TGTGCCAGCTCACCCCGGGGGGACATAAGCACAGATACGCAGTATTTT. It codes for CASSPRGDISTDTQYF.